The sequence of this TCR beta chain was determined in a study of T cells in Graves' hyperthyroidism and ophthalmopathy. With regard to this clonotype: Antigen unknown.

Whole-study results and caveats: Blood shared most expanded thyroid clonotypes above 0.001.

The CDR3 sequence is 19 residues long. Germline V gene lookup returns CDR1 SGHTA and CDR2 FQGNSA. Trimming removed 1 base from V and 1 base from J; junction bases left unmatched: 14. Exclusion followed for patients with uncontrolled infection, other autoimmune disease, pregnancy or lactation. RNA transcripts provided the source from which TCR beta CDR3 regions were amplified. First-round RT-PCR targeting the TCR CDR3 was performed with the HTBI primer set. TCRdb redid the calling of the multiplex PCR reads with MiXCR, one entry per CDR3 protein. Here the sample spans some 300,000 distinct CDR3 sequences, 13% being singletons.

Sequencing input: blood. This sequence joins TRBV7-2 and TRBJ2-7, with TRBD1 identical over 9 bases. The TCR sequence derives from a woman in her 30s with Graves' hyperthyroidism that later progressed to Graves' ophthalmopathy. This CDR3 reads CASSLDSTSPGQGSYEQYF. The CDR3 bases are TGTGCCAGCAGCTTAGACAGTACGTCGCCGGGACAGGGATCCTACGAGCAGTACTTC.